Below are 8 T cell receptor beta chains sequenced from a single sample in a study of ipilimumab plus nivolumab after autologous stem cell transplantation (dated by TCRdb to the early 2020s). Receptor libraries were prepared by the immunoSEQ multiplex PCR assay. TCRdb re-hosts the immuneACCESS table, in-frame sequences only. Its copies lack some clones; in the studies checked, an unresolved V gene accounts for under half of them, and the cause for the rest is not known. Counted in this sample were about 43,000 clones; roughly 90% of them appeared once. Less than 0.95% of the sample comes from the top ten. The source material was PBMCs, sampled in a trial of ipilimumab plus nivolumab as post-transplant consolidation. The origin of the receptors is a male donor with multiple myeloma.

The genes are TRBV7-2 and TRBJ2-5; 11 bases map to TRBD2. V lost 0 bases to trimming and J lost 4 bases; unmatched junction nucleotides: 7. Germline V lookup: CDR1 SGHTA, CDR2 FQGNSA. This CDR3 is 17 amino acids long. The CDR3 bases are TGTGCCAGCAGCTTAGCTACGACTAGCGGGGCGGGAGAGACCCAGTACTTC. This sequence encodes CASSLATTSGAGETQYF.

The DNA of the CDR3 is TGTGCCAGCAGTCCCCGCCCGGGGGGGATCGCCTACGAGCAGTACTTC. Translation: CASSPRPGGIAYEQYF. This chain joins TRBV27 and TRBJ2-7; 8 bases fit TRBD2. V trimming: 5 bases; J trimming: 2 bases; junction bases outside the gene matches: 11. Looked up from germline, CDR1 is MNHEY and CDR2 is SMNVEV (reference sequence). This CDR3 is 16 amino acids long.

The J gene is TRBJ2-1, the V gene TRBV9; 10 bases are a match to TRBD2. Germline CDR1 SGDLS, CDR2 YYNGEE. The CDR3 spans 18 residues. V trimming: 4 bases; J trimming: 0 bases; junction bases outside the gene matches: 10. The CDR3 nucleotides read TGTGCCAGCAGCCCCGAGGTCACTAGCGGGATCTCCTACAATGAGCAGTTCTTC. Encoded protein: CASSPEVTSGISYNEQFF.

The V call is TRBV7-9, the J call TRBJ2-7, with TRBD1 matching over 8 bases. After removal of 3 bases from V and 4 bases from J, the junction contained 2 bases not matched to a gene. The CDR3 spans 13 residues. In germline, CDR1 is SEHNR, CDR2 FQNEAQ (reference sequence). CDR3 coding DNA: TGTGCCAGCAGCTTCGGACAGGGTTACGAGCAGTACTTC. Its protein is CASSFGQGYEQYF.

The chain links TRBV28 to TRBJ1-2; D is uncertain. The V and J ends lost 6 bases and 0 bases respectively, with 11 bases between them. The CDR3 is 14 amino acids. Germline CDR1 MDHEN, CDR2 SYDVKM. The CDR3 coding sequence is TGTGCCAGCAGCCGGACGGATACTAACTATGGCTACACCTTC. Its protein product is CASSRTDTNYGYTF.

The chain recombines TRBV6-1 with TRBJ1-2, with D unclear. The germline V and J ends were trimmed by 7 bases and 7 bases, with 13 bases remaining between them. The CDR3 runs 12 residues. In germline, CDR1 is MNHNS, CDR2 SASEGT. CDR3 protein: CASTPSSGGYTF. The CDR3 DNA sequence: TGTGCCAGCACTCCTTCCTCGGGTGGCTACACCTTC.

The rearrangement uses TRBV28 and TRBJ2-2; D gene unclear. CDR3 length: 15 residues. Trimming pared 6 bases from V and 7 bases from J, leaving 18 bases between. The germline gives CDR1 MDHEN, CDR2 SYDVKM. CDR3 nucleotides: TGTGCCAGCAGCTCGCCGGGCCTTGGGATCGGGGAGCTGTTTTTT. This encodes CASSSPGLGIGELFF.

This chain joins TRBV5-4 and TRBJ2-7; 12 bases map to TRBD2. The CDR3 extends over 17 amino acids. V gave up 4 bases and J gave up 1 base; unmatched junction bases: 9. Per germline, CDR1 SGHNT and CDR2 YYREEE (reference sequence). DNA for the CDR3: TGTGCCAGCAGCGAGGGACTAGCGGGTCCCATATCCTACGAGCAGTACTTC. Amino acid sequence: CASSEGLAGPISYEQYF.